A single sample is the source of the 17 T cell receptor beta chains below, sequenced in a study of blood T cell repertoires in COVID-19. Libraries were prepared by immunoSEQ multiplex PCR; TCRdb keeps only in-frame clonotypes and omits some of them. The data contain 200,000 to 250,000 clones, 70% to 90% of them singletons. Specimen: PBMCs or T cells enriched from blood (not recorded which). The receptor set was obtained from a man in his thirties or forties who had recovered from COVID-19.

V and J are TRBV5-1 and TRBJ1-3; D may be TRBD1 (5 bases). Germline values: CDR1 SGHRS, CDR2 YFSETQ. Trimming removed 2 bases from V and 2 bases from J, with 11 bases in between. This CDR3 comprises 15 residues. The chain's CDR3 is CASSFQGTAGNTIYF. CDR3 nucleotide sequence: TGCGCCAGCAGCTTCCAGGGTACTGCTGGAAACACCATATATTTT.

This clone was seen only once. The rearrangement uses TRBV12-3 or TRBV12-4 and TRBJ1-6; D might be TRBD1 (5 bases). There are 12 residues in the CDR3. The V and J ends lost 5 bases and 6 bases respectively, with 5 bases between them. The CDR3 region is CASSQGNSPLHF. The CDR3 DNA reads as TGTGCCAGCAGTCAGGGTAATTCACCCCTCCACTTT.

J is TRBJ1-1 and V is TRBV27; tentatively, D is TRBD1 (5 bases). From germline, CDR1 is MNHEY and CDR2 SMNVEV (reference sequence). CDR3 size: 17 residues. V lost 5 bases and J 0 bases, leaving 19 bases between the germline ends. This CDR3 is CASSTYPGGTVNTEAFF. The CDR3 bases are TGTGCCAGCAGTACCTACCCGGGGGGTACAGTGAACACTGAAGCTTTCTTT.

CDR3 region: CASTPGQSGEKLFF. CDR3 bases: TGTGCCAGCACCCCGGGACAATCGGGGGAAAAACTGTTTTTT. The chain employs TRBV25-1 and TRBJ1-4, with a tentative D call TRBD1 (6 bases). The CDR3 runs 14 residues. Trimming took off 7 bases at V and 8 bases at J, with 17 bases between the two ends. Germline-derived CDR1 and CDR2 are MGHDK and SYGVNS.

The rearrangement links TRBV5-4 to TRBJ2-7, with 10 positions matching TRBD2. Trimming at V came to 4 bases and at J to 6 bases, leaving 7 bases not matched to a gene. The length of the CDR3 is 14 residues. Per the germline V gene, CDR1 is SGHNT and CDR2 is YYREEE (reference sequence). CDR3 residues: CASSISGGASEQYF. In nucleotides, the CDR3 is TGTGCCAGCAGCATAAGCGGGGGGGCCTCCGAGCAGTACTTC.

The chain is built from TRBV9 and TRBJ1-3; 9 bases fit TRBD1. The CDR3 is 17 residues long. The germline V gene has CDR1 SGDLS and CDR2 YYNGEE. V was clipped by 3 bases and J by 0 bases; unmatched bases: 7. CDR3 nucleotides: TGTGCCAGCAGCGGGGGGACAGGGCCCCGCTCTGGAAACACCATATATTTT. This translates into CASSGGTGPRSGNTIYF.

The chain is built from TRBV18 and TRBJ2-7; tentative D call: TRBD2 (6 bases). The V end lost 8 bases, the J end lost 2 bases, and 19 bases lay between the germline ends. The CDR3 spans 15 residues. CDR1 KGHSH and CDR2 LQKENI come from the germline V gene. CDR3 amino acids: CASAVQTGSPYEQYF. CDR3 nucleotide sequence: TGTGCCAGCGCAGTCCAAACCGGGAGCCCCTACGAGCAGTACTTC. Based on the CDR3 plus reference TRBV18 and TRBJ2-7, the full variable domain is NAGVMQNPRHLVRRRGQEARLRCSPMKGHSHVYWYRQLPEEGLKFMVYLQKENIIDESGMPKERFSAEFPKEGPSILRIQQVVRGDSAAYFCASAVQTGSPYEQYFGPGTRLTVT.

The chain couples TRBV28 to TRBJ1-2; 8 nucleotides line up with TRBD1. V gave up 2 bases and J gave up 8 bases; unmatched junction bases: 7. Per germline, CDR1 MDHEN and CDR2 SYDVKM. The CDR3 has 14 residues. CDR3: CASSLRWTGYGYTF. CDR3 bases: TGTGCCAGCAGTTTAAGGTGGACAGGGTACGGCTACACCTTC.

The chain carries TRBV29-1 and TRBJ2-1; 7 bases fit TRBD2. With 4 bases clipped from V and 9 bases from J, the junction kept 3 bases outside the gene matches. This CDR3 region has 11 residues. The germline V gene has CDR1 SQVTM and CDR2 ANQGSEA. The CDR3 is CSVVGGSEQFF. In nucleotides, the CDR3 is TGCAGCGTTGTGGGGGGGAGTGAGCAGTTCTTC.

The CDR3 DNA follows: TGTGCCAGCAGCTCGGGGGGACTATCCCAAGAGACCCAGTACTTC. It specifies CASSSGGLSQETQYF. This sequence joins TRBV27 and TRBJ2-5, with 7 bases that match TRBD2. Germline CDR1 is MNHEY and CDR2 is SMNVEV (reference sequence). The CDR3 is 15 residues long. V lost 6 bases and J lost 1; bases outside the gene matches: 8.

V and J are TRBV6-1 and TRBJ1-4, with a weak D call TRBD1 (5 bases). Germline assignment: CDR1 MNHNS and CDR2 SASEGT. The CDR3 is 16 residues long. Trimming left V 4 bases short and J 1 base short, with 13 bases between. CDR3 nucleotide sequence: TGTGCCAGCAGTGGACGATTGACAGTAACTAATGAAAAACTGTTTTTT. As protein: CASSGRLTVTNEKLFF.

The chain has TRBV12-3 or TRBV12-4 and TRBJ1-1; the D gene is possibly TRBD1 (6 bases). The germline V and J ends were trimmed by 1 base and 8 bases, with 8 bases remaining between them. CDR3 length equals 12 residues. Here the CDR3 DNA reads TGTGCCAGCAGTTTAGACAGGGCCGAAGCTTTCTTT. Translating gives CASSLDRAEAFF.

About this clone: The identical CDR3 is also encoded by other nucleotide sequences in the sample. This CDR3 is CASSLVGSSYNEQFF. In DNA form, the CDR3 reads TGTGCCAGCAGCTTAGTTGGCAGCTCCTACAATGAGCAGTTCTTC. The rearrangement uses TRBV5-4 and TRBJ2-1; D is unresolved. The CDR3 has 15 amino acids. The germline V gene has CDR1 SGHNT and CDR2 YYREEE (reference sequence). With 2 bases removed from V and 0 bases from J, the gap between germline ends came to 9 bases.

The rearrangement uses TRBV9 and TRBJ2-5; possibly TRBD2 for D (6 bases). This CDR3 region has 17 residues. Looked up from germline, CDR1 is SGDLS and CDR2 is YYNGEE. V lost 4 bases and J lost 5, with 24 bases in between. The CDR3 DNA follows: TGTGCCAGCAGCCGCTCTCCCGGGGGATACCTGTGGGAGACCCAGTACTTC. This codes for CASSRSPGGYLWETQYF.

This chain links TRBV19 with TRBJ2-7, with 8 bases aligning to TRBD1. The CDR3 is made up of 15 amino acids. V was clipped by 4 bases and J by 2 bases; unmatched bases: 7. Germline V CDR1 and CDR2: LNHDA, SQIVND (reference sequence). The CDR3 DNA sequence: TGTGCCAGTAGTAAGCCGGGACAGGCTACCTACGAGCAGTACTTC. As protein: CASSKPGQATYEQYF.

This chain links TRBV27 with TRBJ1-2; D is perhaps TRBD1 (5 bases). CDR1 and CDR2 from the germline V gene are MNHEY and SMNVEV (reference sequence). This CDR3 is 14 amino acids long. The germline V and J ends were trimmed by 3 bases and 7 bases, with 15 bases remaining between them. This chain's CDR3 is CASSFSQGWGGYTF. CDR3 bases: TGTGCCAGCAGTTTCTCTCAGGGCTGGGGTGGCTACACCTTC.

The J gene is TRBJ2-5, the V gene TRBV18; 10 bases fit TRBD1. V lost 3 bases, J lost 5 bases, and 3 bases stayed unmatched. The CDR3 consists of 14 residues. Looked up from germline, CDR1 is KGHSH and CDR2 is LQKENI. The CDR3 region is CASSPTGGRETQYF. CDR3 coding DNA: TGTGCCAGCTCACCGACAGGGGGCCGGGAGACCCAGTACTTC.